Below are 6 T cell receptor beta chains sequenced from a single sample in a study of blood T cells in healthy people across ages. Using a J-beta primer mix together with a sample-barcoded 5' primer, a second PCR was run for about 6 to 11 cycles. TCRdb reanalysed the 5' RACE reads using MiXCR and keeps one entry per CDR3 protein. The table shows 700,000 to 800,000 distinct CDR3 sequences, with about 40% occurring only once. Sequenced input: blood. Every receptor here comes from a woman aged 60-75 years in good health.

The gene calls are TRBV12-3 or TRBV12-4 and TRBJ2-3; D ambiguous. Trimming shortened V by 3 bases and J by 4 bases, and 11 bases separated the two germline ends. The CDR3 has 14 amino acids. The CDR3 region is CASSLGLIADTQYF. CDR3 DNA sequence: TGTGCCAGCAGTTTGGGATTGATCGCAGATACGCAGTATTTT.

This clonotype was counted only a few times. This chain joins TRBV28 and TRBJ2-3; 13 positions agree with TRBD2. The CDR3 extends over 15 amino acids. Germline loops: CDR1 MDHEN, CDR2 SYDVKM. The ends lost 9 bases at V and 1 base at J; junction bases unmatched: 4. The CDR3 region has the DNA TGTGCCAGTGGTGGACTAGCGGGAGGCACAGATACGCAGTATTTT. Translation: CASGGLAGGTDTQYF.

This rearrangement joins TRBV27 to TRBJ2-5; D ambiguous. Trimming left V 0 bases short and J 1 base short, with 9 bases between. This CDR3 is built from 15 residues. CDR1 and CDR2 from the germline V gene are MNHEY and SMNVEV (reference sequence). The CDR3 spells CASSLSWAAQETQYF. CDR3 DNA sequence: TGTGCCAGCAGTTTATCGTGGGCAGCCCAAGAGACCCAGTACTTC.

The J gene is TRBJ1-6, the V gene TRBV6-5, with D perhaps TRBD1 (5 bases). V was shortened by 5 bases and J by 8 bases, with 13 bases between the two germline ends. This CDR3 is 14 amino acids long. Germline V gives CDR1 MNHEY, CDR2 SVGAGI. For the CDR3, the DNA is TGTGCCAGCAGTGCCAGGGTTTTAGATTCACCCCTCCACTTT. Its translation: CASSARVLDSPLHF.

This chain joins TRBV3-1 and TRBJ1-1, with D perhaps matching TRBD1 (6 bases). The CDR3 is 13 residues long. Germline V gene lookup returns CDR1 LGHDT and CDR2 YNNKEL (reference sequence). The ends were cut back, 4 bases at V and 4 bases at J, with 10 bases in the middle. CDR3 coding DNA: TGTGCCAGCAGCCCCTTAGGGGGCACTGAAGCTTTCTTT. This codes for CASSPLGGTEAFF.

This clonotype was picked up many times. The chain employs TRBV20-1 and TRBJ1-2; D gene ambiguous. V was cut by 5 bases and J by 8 bases, with 18 bases left in between. This CDR3 contains 13 residues. The germline gives CDR1 DFQATT, CDR2 SNEGSKA (reference sequence). CDR3 in DNA: TGCAGTGCTTCCACACACGGGGTCGGAGGCTACACCTTC. It is translated as CSASTHGVGGYTF.